The 5 T cell receptor beta chains given below trace back to one sample, sequenced in a study of PD-L1 blockade in urothelial cancer. Data came from immunoSEQ multiplex PCR; TCRdb stores just in-frame clones and leaves some out. The sample comprises tens of thousands of clones, roughly 88% of which are singletons, and 4.5% rests with the top ten. Regarding time point: pretreatment peripheral blood. The sample in question was PBMCs, obtained around atezolizumab (anti-PD-L1) treatment. Source of these receptors: a man in his 70s with urothelial cancer.

J is TRBJ1-1 and V is TRBV30; D perhaps matches TRBD1 (6 bases). Germline values: CDR1 GTSNPN, CDR2 SVGIG (reference sequence). V gave up 5 bases and J gave up 4 bases, with 26 bases separating them. The CDR3 runs to 17 residues. The DNA of the CDR3 is TGTGCCTGGGCCTCAACTATCCGGGACATCCAATCCACTGAAGCTTTCTTT. Its translation is CAWASTIRDIQSTEAFF.

CDR3 residues: CSGKGDQETQYF. For the CDR3, the DNA is TGCAGCGGGAAGGGGGACCAAGAGACCCAGTACTTC. The rearrangement uses TRBV29-1 and TRBJ2-5; D perhaps matches TRBD1 (6 bases). Germline V gene data show CDR1 as SQVTM and CDR2 as ANQGSEA. V was trimmed by 7 bases and J by 0 bases, leaving 9 bases between them. The CDR3 is 12 amino acids.

The V call is TRBV28, the J call TRBJ1-5; D is uncertain. The length of the CDR3 is 12 residues. Germline V gene sequence: CDR1 MDHEN, CDR2 SYDVKM. V was trimmed by 5 bases and J by 10 bases, leaving 12 bases between them. CDR3 sequence: CASSLTAIPQHF. The CDR3 DNA is TGTGCCAGCAGTCTAACAGCTATACCCCAGCATTTT. Full variable domain (rest looked up from reference TRBV28 and TRBJ1-5): DVKVTQSSRYLVKRTGEKVFLECVQDMDHENMFWYRQDPGLGLRLIYFSYDVKMKEKGDIPEGYSVSREKKERFSLILESASTNQTSMYLCASSLTAIPQHFGDGTRLSIL.

The chain is built from TRBV28 and TRBJ2-7; D unclear. There are 13 residues in the CDR3. V dropped 5 bases and J dropped 3 bases, with 11 bases sitting between them. The germline V gene has CDR1 MDHEN and CDR2 SYDVKM. The CDR3 protein is CASSPRPGYEQYF. In DNA, the CDR3 is TGTGCCAGCAGTCCCCGACCGGGCTACGAGCAGTACTTC. The entire variable domain, with the rest obtained from reference TRBV28 and TRBJ2-7, is as follows: DVKVTQSSRYLVKRTGEKVFLECVQDMDHENMFWYRQDPGLGLRLIYFSYDVKMKEKGDIPEGYSVSREKKERFSLILESASTNQTSMYLCASSPRPGYEQYFGPGTRLTVT.

This clone was observed a single time. This chain uses TRBV7-8 with TRBJ2-2, with 8 bases identical to TRBD2. Losses at the gene ends were 5 bases for V and 6 bases for J; bases not matched to a gene: 11. In germline, CDR1 is SGHVS, CDR2 FQNEAQ. This CDR3 spans 16 amino acids. In nucleotides, the CDR3 is TGTGCCAGCAGCATACTAGCGGCCCCATACCCCGGGGAGCTGTTTTTT. Its protein product is CASSILAAPYPGELFF.